This is a list of T cell receptor beta chains from one sample in a study of OX40 agonist ivuxolimab in advanced cancers. TCRdb's table, derived via immunoSEQ multiplex PCR, lists solely in-frame clones and lacks some. Of 30,000 to 35,000 clones detected, more than 70% appear once; the ten largest clones hold 36%. Sequencing was performed on CD4+ or CD8+ T cells sorted from blood, taken in a trial of the OX40 agonist ivuxolimab. These receptors were obtained from an adult with an advanced solid tumor such as melanoma, head and neck, liver or kidney cancer. CDR3s include the opening cysteine and the closing phenylalanine or tryptophan. D genes are given only for firm matches. The listing skips clone size in some rows; elsewhere it reads once, few, many or a size class.

clone_size	v_call	d_call	j_call	cdr3_aa	cdr3_nt
-	TRBV2	TRBD2	TRBJ2-7	CASSEAKLAGGPFSYEQYF	TGTGCCAGCAGTGAAGCCAAACTAGCGGGAGGGCCTTTTTCGTACGAGCAGTACTTC
-	TRBV27	TRBD1	TRBJ1-2	CASSPWGQGDGYTF	TGTGCCAGCAGTCCGTGGGGACAGGGGGATGGCTACACCTTC
-	TRBV11-2	TRBD2	TRBJ2-2	CASNFPAGGPSAGELFF	TGTGCCAGCAACTTCCCCGCGGGGGGGCCCTCGGCCGGGGAGCTGTTTTTT
-	TRBV9	-	TRBJ1-3	CASSKVGASFSGNTIYF	TGTGCCAGCAGTAAGGTGGGGGCCTCTTTCTCTGGAAACACCATATATTTT
-	TRBV6-5	TRBD2	TRBJ2-2	CASSYSHAGVAGELFF	TGTGCCAGCAGTTACTCTCATGCGGGGGTCGCCGGGGAGCTGTTTTTT
-	TRBV6-4	-	TRBJ2-2	CASKAGFNTGELFF	TGTGCCAGCAAGGCCGGGTTTAACACCGGGGAGCTGTTTTTT
-	TRBV5-3	TRBD2	TRBJ2-3	CARRLPWGGIGDTQYF	TGTGCCAGAAGGCTCCCCTGGGGGGGGATAGGGGATACGCAGTATTTT
-	TRBV2	TRBD2	TRBJ2-3	CASSESGLAGLRGTDTQYF	TGTGCCAGCAGTGAATCTGGCCTAGCGGGGCTACGTGGCACAGATACGCAGTATTTT
-	TRBV2	-	TRBJ1-5	CASTEGDSNQPQHF	TGTGCCAGCACGGAGGGTGACAGCAATCAGCCCCAGCATTTT
few	TRBV27	TRBD2	TRBJ2-3	CASSLLPSGGFTDTQYF	TGTGCCAGCAGTTTGCTCCCGAGCGGGGGGTTCACAGATACGCAGTATTTT
-	TRBV30	-	TRBJ2-7	CAWGGPYEQYF	TGTGCCTGGGGGGGCCCCTACGAGCAGTACTTC
-	TRBV7-9	-	TRBJ2-5	CASSLGGGAGETQYF	TGTGCCAGCAGCTTAGGAGGTGGGGCGGGAGAGACCCAGTACTTC
-	TRBV5-5	-	TRBJ1-2	CASSLGSLGLGYGYTF	TGTGCCAGCAGCTTGGGCAGCTTGGGCTTGGGCTATGGCTACACCTTC
-	TRBV5-1	TRBD1	TRBJ1-2	CASSLTGVYYGYTF	TGCGCCAGCAGCTTAACAGGGGTTTACTATGGCTACACCTTC
once	TRBV14	TRBD1	TRBJ1-2	CASSLPLRQGDYGYTF	TGTGCCAGCAGCCTCCCCCTTAGACAGGGGGACTATGGCTACACCTTC
-	TRBV6-6	-	TRBJ1-1	CASTTGRMNTEAFF	TGTGCCAGCACGACGGGCAGGATGAACACTGAAGCTTTCTTT
-	TRBV29-1	-	TRBJ1-2	CSSTRDGDYGYTF	TGCAGCTCCACCCGGGACGGTGACTATGGCTACACCTTC
few	TRBV29-1	-	TRBJ1-2	CSVVAGTDGYTF	TGCAGCGTTGTTGCAGGGACCGATGGCTACACCTTC
-	TRBV27	-	TRBJ2-7	CASSTRDNYEQYF	TGTGCCAGCAGTACCCGGGACAACTACGAGCAGTACTTC
-	TRBV6-5	-	TRBJ2-2	CASSYGTGELFF	TGTGCCAGCAGTTACGGGACCGGGGAGCTGTTTTTT
-	TRBV27	-	TRBJ1-1	CASSTGAQAFF	TGTGCCAGCTCCACGGGAGCGCAAGCTTTCTTT
-	TRBV11-3	-	TRBJ2-7	CASSLNSYYEQYF	TGTGCCAGCAGCTTAAACAGCTACTACGAGCAGTACTTC
few	TRBV19	-	TRBJ2-1	CASSIFAQGRRNEQFF	TGTGCCAGTAGTATTTTCGCGCAGGGGAGGCGCAATGAGCAGTTCTTC
-	TRBV9	-	TRBJ2-2	CASSQSDNTGELFF	TGTGCCAGCAGCCAAAGCGACAACACCGGGGAGCTGTTTTTT
-	TRBV27	-	TRBJ2-1	CASRYTGTNYNEQFF	TGTGCCAGCAGATACACCGGGACAAACTACAATGAGCAGTTCTTC
-	TRBV7-3	TRBD2	TRBJ2-2	CASSFISGANTGELFF	TGTGCCAGCAGCTTCATTAGCGGGGCGAACACCGGGGAGCTGTTTTTT
once	TRBV5-6	-	TRBJ2-7	CASSMTDTYEQYF	TGTGCCAGCAGCATGACAGACACCTACGAGCAGTACTTC
-	TRBV7-6	TRBD1	TRBJ1-4	CASSPGGSEAANEKLFF	TGTGCCAGCAGCCCAGGGGGCAGTGAGGCTGCTAATGAAAAACTGTTTTTT
-	TRBV27	TRBD2	TRBJ2-7	CASSLRLGGRNEQYF	TGTGCCAGCAGTCTCCGATTGGGGGGGAGGAACGAGCAGTACTTC
-	TRBV4-1	TRBD2	TRBJ2-1	CASSQGGLAGTYFNNEQFF	TGCGCCAGCAGCCAAGGGGGACTAGCGGGGACCTATTTCAACAATGAGCAGTTCTTC
-	TRBV30	-	TRBJ1-2	CAWTPLYGYTF	TGTGCCTGGACACCTCTCTATGGCTACACCTTC
few	TRBV6-6	-	TRBJ1-3	CASSHRGNSGNTIYF	TGTGCCAGCAGCCACCGTGGGAACTCTGGAAACACCATATATTTT
-	TRBV27	-	TRBJ1-1	CASSLSFHARDTEAFF	TGTGCCAGCAGTTTATCGTTCCATGCCAGGGATACTGAAGCTTTCTTT
once	TRBV5-6	TRBD1	TRBJ2-7	CASSSATRDRGAYEQYF	TGTGCCAGCAGCTCCGCTACCCGGGACAGGGGGGCCTACGAGCAGTACTTC
-	TRBV7-3	-	TRBJ2-2	CASSSSPTGTGELFF	TGTGCCAGCAGCTCGAGCCCGACAGGCACCGGGGAGCTGTTTTTT
-	TRBV6-1	TRBD1	TRBJ2-2	CATFPGQGNTGELFF	TGTGCCACCTTTCCGGGACAGGGGAACACCGGGGAGCTGTTTTTT
-	TRBV5-1	TRBD2	TRBJ2-2	CASSLGLAGGHGELFF	TGCGCCAGCAGCTTGGGTCTAGCGGGGGGCCACGGGGAGCTGTTTTTT
-	TRBV11-2	-	TRBJ2-5	CASSPAPRDISETQYF	TGTGCCAGCAGCCCCGCCCCAAGAGACATATCGGAGACCCAGTACTTC
-	TRBV7-9	-	TRBJ2-2	CASSPSIIPPATGELFF	TGTGCCAGCAGCCCGTCTATAATTCCCCCGGCCACCGGGGAGCTGTTTTTT